The subject of this entry is one T cell receptor (beta chain). Its specificity is unknown. These data come from a study of cytomegalovirus exposure and HLA in healthy donors. The germline gives CDR1 SGHKS, CDR2 YYEKEE (reference sequence). Trimming removed 3 bases at V and 2 bases at J, with 5 bases between. The CDR3 consists of 12 residues. Study outcomes and limitations: The HLA-A and HLA-B alleles of most subjects were reportedly predicted accurately from TCR beta sequences.

With 60 Vbeta and 13 Jbeta primers, the PCR was carried out. Only in-frame clones appear in the TCRdb table, and some are missing; sequencing was by immunoSEQ multiplex PCR. The data show about 140,000 clones, 70% to 80% seen once. Material for sequencing was PBMCs. The J gene is TRBJ1-2, the V gene TRBV5-5, with D unclear. This clonotype was sampled from a woman aged 55 to 70 in good health and CMV-seropositive. CDR3: CASSSGNYGYTF. The CDR3, as DNA: TGTGCCAGCAGCTCCGGGAACTATGGCTACACCTTC. The variable domain in full, completed from reference TRBV5-5 and TRBJ1-2, reads DAGVTQSPTHLIKTRGQQVTLRCSPISGHKSVSWYQQVLGQGPQFIFQYYEKEERGRGNFPDRFSARQFPNYSSELNVNALLLGDSALYLCASSSGNYGYTFGSGTRLTVV.